Below, 28 T cell receptor beta chains from the same sample are listed, as sequenced in a study of vaccination and CD4 T cells after COVID-19. No cognate antigen is known for these TCRs. The treatment: roughly 11-day PBMC culture with coronavirus spike peptide pools or control peptides (ViraFEST assay). An Oncomine TCR Beta short-read assay was used to sequence the DNA from cultured CD4+ T cells. TCRdb re-called the PCR reads with MiXCR, one entry per CDR3 protein. The sample shows about 14,000 distinct CDR3 sequences, around 60% of them seen only once. The material was cultured CD4+ T cells from blood, obtained after SARS-CoV-2 vaccination. These receptors all stem from a human donor with COVID-19.

The CDR3 region is CASATGANQPQHF. DNA of the CDR3: TGTGCCAGCGCAACAGGGGCTAATCAGCCCCAGCATTTT. V gene TRBV7-3 combines with J gene TRBJ1-5; 7 positions match TRBD1. Germline CDR1 SGHTA, CDR2 FQGTGA. CDR3 length: 13 amino acids. Germline trimming cut 8 bases from V and 4 bases from J; bases unmatched to any gene: 5.

The chain uses TRBV7-2 and TRBJ1-6; D may be TRBD1 (5 bases). V was shortened by 6 bases and J by 0 bases, with 15 bases between the two germline ends. Germline CDR1 SGHTA, CDR2 FQGNSA. The CDR3 contains 17 residues. CDR3 nucleotides: TGTGCCAGCAGAGGGGACTGGGGGAACTCCTATAATTCACCCCTCCACTTT. Protein sequence: CASRGDWGNSYNSPLHF.

Details on this clonotype: Germline and junction disagree at one end, which may indicate a read error. The V gene is TRBV20-1, the J gene TRBJ2-7; D is unresolved. Per germline, CDR1 DFQATT and CDR2 SNEGSKA (reference sequence). The CDR3 length is 13 residues. As DNA, the CDR3 is TGCAGTGCTAAGGCTAGTGGCTCCCACGAGCAGTACTTC. Its protein is CSAKASGSHEQYF.

V usage is TRBV29-1 and J usage is TRBJ2-5; a weak D match, TRBD1 (6 bases). With 4 bases removed from V and 2 bases from J, the gap between germline ends came to 11 bases. The CDR3 sequence is 13 residues long. The germline gives CDR1 SQVTM, CDR2 ANQGSEA. Here the CDR3 reads CSVGGTLQETQYF. In DNA form, the CDR3 reads TGCAGCGTTGGAGGGACACTTCAAGAGACCCAGTACTTC.

This clonotype appeared a single time. V is TRBV5-4 and J is TRBJ2-2; 8 nucleotides line up with TRBD1. V lost 3 bases, J lost 5 bases, and 3 bases stayed unmatched. There are 14 residues in the CDR3. Germline CDR1 is SGHNT and CDR2 is YYREEE (reference sequence). The CDR3 reads CASSSGDRTGELFF. For the CDR3, the DNA is TGTGCCAGCAGCTCAGGGGACAGGACCGGGGAGCTGTTTTTT.

The chain employs TRBV30 and TRBJ2-5, with TRBD2 as a possible D gene (5 bases). Germline V gene sequence: CDR1 GTSNPN, CDR2 SVGIG (reference sequence). Trimming stripped 5 bases from V and 1 base from J, with 14 bases between. This CDR3 has 14 amino acids. The CDR3 DNA sequence: TGTGCCTGGGGACTCTCGGGATTCCAAGAGACCCAGTACTTC. This sequence encodes CAWGLSGFQETQYF.

The chain combines TRBV9 with TRBJ2-7, with 7 positions matching TRBD2. The germline V gene encodes CDR1 SGDLS and CDR2 YYNGEE. The CDR3 is 16 residues long. With V trimmed by 0 bases and J by 2 bases, 8 bases remained unmatched. CDR3 protein: CASSVGAAGDPYEQYF. The CDR3, as DNA: TGTGCCAGCAGCGTAGGGGCGGCGGGGGACCCCTACGAGCAGTACTTC.

The chain couples TRBV28 to TRBJ1-5; 9 bases line up with TRBD1. The CDR3 spans 15 residues. V lost 4 bases to trimming and J lost 4 bases; unmatched junction nucleotides: 5. Germline CDR1 MDHEN, CDR2 SYDVKM. Here the CDR3 reads CASSSTGGTNQPQHF. CDR3 coding DNA: TGTGCCAGCAGTTCGACAGGGGGTACTAATCAGCCCCAGCATTTT.

The chain combines TRBV30 with TRBJ1-6, with 7 bases matching TRBD1. From germline, CDR1 is GTSNPN and CDR2 SVGIG (reference sequence). The CDR3 extends over 16 amino acids. V shed 3 bases, J shed 0 bases, and the junction held 5 bases outside the gene matches. The CDR3 sequence: CAWRGNRGSYNSPLHF. CDR3 nucleotides: TGTGCCTGGAGGGGGAACAGGGGCTCCTATAATTCACCCCTCCACTTT.

This clonotype was seen only a few times. The rearrangement joins TRBV20-1 to TRBJ1-2; 7 bases align to TRBD1. With 5 bases clipped from V and 0 bases from J, the junction kept 6 bases outside the gene matches. The CDR3 sequence is 14 residues long. Looked up from germline, CDR1 is DFQATT and CDR2 is SNEGSKA (reference sequence). CDR3 bases: TGCAGTGCTTCATACAGGGGTCCTAACTATGGCTACACCTTC. Translated, it gives CSASYRGPNYGYTF.

The chain joins TRBV7-3 to TRBJ2-2; 7 bases are shared with TRBD2. Unmatched junction bases numbered 5, after V lost 5 bases and J lost 2 bases. The CDR3 is made up of 15 amino acids. Germline-derived CDR1 and CDR2 are SGHTA and FQGTGA. CDR3 in amino acids: CASSPGTTNTGELFF. The CDR3 DNA follows: TGTGCCAGCAGCCCCGGGACTACCAACACCGGGGAGCTGTTTTTT.

The CDR3 loop is CASIPRDRGISPLHF. The CDR3 region has the DNA TGTGCCAGCATCCCCCGGGACAGGGGAATTTCACCCCTCCACTTT. The chain uses TRBV28 and TRBJ1-6, with 10 positions matching TRBD1. Germline V gene sequence: CDR1 MDHEN, CDR2 SYDVKM. Trimming removed 7 bases from V and 9 bases from J; junction bases left unmatched: 9. This CDR3 comprises 15 residues.

The chain joins TRBV15 to TRBJ2-1; a possible D gene is TRBD1 (6 bases). CDR1 is LNHNV and CDR2 is YYDKDF in the germline V gene (reference sequence). The CDR3 has 15 residues. Between the trimmed V and J ends, which lost 0 bases and 5 bases, there was a span of 11 bases. CDR3 sequence (DNA): TGTGCCACCAGCAGAGACCAGGGGAGCAACAATGAGCAGTTCTTC. It translates to CATSRDQGSNNEQFF. The full variable domain, rest sourced from reference TRBV15 and TRBJ2-1, is DAMVIQNPRYQVTQFGKPVTLSCSQTLNHNVMYWYQQKSSQAPKLLFHYYDKDFNNEADTPDNFQSRRPNTSFCFLDIRSPGLGDTAMYLCATSRDQGSNNEQFFGPGTRLTVL.

In this sample, this clonotype turned up a few times. The chain links TRBV6-1 to TRBJ2-5; D is undetermined. Per germline, CDR1 MNHNS and CDR2 SASEGT. The CDR3 runs to 12 residues. V was clipped by 6 bases and J by 1 base, with 6 bases between them. The CDR3 spells CASSQTQETQYF. CDR3 in DNA: TGTGCCAGCAGCCAGACCCAAGAGACCCAGTACTTC.

This clonotype was counted a few times. The chain is built from TRBV20-1 and TRBJ2-2, with TRBD2 matching over 8 bases. Trimming at V came to 0 bases and at J to 5 bases, leaving 5 bases not matched to a gene. Germline-derived CDR1 and CDR2 are DFQATT and SNEGSKA (reference sequence). This CDR3 is 15 amino acids long. CDR3 bases: TGCAGTGCTAGAGACTTCGGGGGGGGTACCGGGGAGCTGTTTTTT. This gives the protein CSARDFGGGTGELFF.

The CDR3 DNA reads TGCGCCAGCACTTCTAGCGGGGGCCCGTATACGCAGTATTTT. It codes for CASTSSGGPYTQYF. V gene TRBV5-1 combines with J gene TRBJ2-3; TRBD2 matches 10 bases. V shed 6 bases, J shed 7 bases, and the junction held 8 bases outside the gene matches. CDR3 length: 14 amino acids. Germline assignment: CDR1 SGHRS and CDR2 YFSETQ.

The chain uses TRBV6-1 and TRBJ2-7; a possible D gene is TRBD1 (5 bases). V was trimmed by 4 bases and J by 2 bases, leaving 15 bases between them. The CDR3 sequence is 15 residues long. The germline V gene has CDR1 MNHNS and CDR2 SASEGT. The CDR3 DNA reads as TGTGCCAGCAGTGCTACCGCAGGGCCGGCCTACGAGCAGTACTTC. Translation: CASSATAGPAYEQYF.

V and J are TRBV28 and TRBJ1-1; 7 nucleotides agree with TRBD1. J lost 8 bases, V lost 2 bases, and 20 bases had no gene match. Germline V CDR1 and CDR2: MDHEN, SYDVKM. There are 18 residues in the CDR3. CDR3 in amino acids: CASSLMATSTGYSPEAFF. The DNA for the CDR3 is TGTGCCAGCAGTTTAATGGCCACCTCGACAGGGTACTCCCCCGAAGCTTTCTTT.

This clonotype was seen a few times. This rearrangement joins TRBV28 to TRBJ1-6; 8 nucleotides match TRBD1. Germline CDR1 MDHEN, CDR2 SYDVKM. This CDR3 has 14 residues. Unmatched junction bases numbered 7, after V lost 9 bases and J lost 6 bases. The CDR3 is CASHPTGGNSPLHF. The CDR3 nucleotides read TGTGCCAGTCATCCTACAGGGGGTAATTCACCCCTCCACTTT.

The rearrangement joins TRBV27 to TRBJ1-6; 11 positions agree with TRBD1. V trimming: 6 bases; J trimming: 0 bases; junction bases outside the gene matches: 4. The germline CDR1 and CDR2 sequences are MNHEY and SMNVEV (reference sequence). This CDR3 has 17 residues. The CDR3 region is CASRGTGGYSYNSPLHF. The CDR3 DNA reads TGTGCCAGCAGGGGGACAGGGGGATACTCCTATAATTCACCCCTCCACTTT.

This chain connects TRBV6-2 or TRBV6-3 to TRBJ2-5; a weak D match, TRBD1 (6 bases). Germline V gene data show CDR1 as MNHEY and CDR2 as SVGEGT. The CDR3 has 14 residues. With 5 bases removed from V and 2 bases from J, the gap between germline ends came to 12 bases. The CDR3 is CASSPGVTQETQYF. In DNA form, the CDR3 reads TGTGCCAGCAGTCCAGGGGTAACACAAGAGACCCAGTACTTC.

The J gene is TRBJ2-1, the V gene TRBV20-1; 11 bases match TRBD2. CDR1 is DFQATT, CDR2 SNEGSKA, per germline (reference sequence). Germline trimming cut 7 bases from V and 11 bases from J; bases unmatched to any gene: 7. This CDR3 region has 12 residues. The DNA of the CDR3 is TGCAGTGGACTAGCGGGGATATATAAGCAGTTCTTC. As protein: CSGLAGIYKQFF.

This rearrangement joins TRBV2 to TRBJ2-2; TRBD1 matches 12 bases. CDR1 is SNHLY, CDR2 FYNNEI, per germline. This CDR3 region has 15 residues. The trim removed 1 base at V and 10 bases at J, leaving 4 bases unmatched. CDR3 nucleotide sequence: TGTGCCAGCAGTGAAGTGGGGACAGGGGGCGAGGAGCTGTTTTTT. It translates to CASSEVGTGGEELFF.

This clonotype turned up a few times. The chain recombines TRBV20-1 with TRBJ2-2; D gene ambiguous. The CDR3 covers 15 residues. Looked up from germline, CDR1 is DFQATT and CDR2 is SNEGSKA (reference sequence). Trimming stripped 2 bases from V and 0 bases from J, with 10 bases between. The CDR3 nucleotides are TGCAGTGCTAGACCAGCAACGACGAACACCGGGGAGCTGTTTTTT. Its protein is CSARPATTNTGELFF.

This sequence joins TRBV9 and TRBJ2-7, with 8 positions matching TRBD1. V lost 3 bases to trimming and J lost 0 bases; unmatched junction nucleotides: 8. CDR1 and CDR2 (germline): SGDLS, YYNGEE. The CDR3 has 16 amino acids. CDR3 loop: CASSAGRDRLSYEQYF. The CDR3 nucleotides read TGTGCCAGCAGCGCCGGGCGGGACAGGCTCTCCTACGAGCAGTACTTC.

The J gene is TRBJ2-7, the V gene TRBV20-1; 7 positions agree with TRBD1. The length of the CDR3 is 14 residues. V dropped 5 bases and J dropped 0; count of bases not matched to a gene: 7. The germline gives CDR1 DFQATT, CDR2 SNEGSKA (reference sequence). This CDR3 reads CSAPPAGGSYEQYF. For the CDR3, the DNA is TGCAGTGCTCCTCCCGCAGGGGGCTCCTACGAGCAGTACTTC.

This sequence joins TRBV20-1 and TRBJ2-1; the D call may be TRBD1 or TRBD2 (5 bases each). V shed 5 bases and J shed 2 bases, with 16 bases lying between them. Per germline, CDR1 DFQATT and CDR2 SNEGSKA (reference sequence). The CDR3 sequence is 15 residues long. CDR3 loop: CSARAPGTTYNEQFF. The CDR3 DNA reads TGCAGTGCTCGGGCCCCCGGGACCACCTACAATGAGCAGTTCTTC.

The rearrangement joins TRBV19 to TRBJ1-2; D unclear. The V gene's germline CDR1 is LNHDA and CDR2 SQIVND (reference sequence). The CDR3 has 10 residues. V was trimmed by 4 bases and J by 5 bases, leaving 2 bases between them. Here the CDR3 DNA reads TGTGCCAGTAGTAGATATGGCTACACCTTC. It yields the protein CASSRYGYTF.